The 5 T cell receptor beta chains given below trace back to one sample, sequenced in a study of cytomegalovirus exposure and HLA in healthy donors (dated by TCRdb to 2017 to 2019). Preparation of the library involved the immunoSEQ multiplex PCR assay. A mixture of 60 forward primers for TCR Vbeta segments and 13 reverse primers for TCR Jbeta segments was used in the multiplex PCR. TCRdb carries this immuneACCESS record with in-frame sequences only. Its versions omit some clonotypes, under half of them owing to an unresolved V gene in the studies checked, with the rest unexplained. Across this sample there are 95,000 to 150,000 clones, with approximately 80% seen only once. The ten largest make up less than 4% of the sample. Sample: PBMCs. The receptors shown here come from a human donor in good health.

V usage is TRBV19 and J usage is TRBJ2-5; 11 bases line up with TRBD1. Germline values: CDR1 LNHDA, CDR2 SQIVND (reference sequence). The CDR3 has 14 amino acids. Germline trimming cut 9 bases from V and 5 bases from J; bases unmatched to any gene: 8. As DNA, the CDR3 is TGTGCCAGCGGCGGACAGGGGGCCGCGGAGACCCAGTACTTC. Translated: CASGGQGAAETQYF. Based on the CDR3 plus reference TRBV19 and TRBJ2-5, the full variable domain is DGGITQSPKYLFRKEGQNVTLSCEQNLNHDAMYWYRQDPGQGLRLIYYSQIVNDFQKGDIAEGYSVSREKKESFPLTVTSAQKNPTAFYLCASGGQGAAETQYFGPGTRLLVL.

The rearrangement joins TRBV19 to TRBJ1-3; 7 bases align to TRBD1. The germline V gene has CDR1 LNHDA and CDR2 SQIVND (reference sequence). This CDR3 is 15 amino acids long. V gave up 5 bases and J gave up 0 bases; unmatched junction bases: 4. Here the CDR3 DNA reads TGTGCCAGTAGTTGGGACAGCATCTCTGGAAACACCATATATTTT. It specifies CASSWDSISGNTIYF.

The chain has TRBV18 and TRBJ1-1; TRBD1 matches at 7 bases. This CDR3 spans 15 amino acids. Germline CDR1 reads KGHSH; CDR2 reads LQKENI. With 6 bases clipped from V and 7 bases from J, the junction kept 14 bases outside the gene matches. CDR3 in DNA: TGTGCCAGCTCCCTCCGAGGGGGCAGGGCGGATGAAGCTTTCTTT. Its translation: CASSLRGGRADEAFF.

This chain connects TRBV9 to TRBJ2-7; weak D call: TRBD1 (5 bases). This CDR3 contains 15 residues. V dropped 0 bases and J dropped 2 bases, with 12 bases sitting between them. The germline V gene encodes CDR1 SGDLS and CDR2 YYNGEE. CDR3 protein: CASSVGRGTAYEQYF. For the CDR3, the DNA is TGTGCCAGCAGCGTAGGTAGGGGAACGGCCTACGAGCAGTACTTC. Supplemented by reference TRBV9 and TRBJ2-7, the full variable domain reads DSGVTQTPKHLITATGQRVTLRCSPRSGDLSVYWYQQSLDQGLQFLIQYYNGEERAKGNILERFSAQQFPDLHSELNLSSLELGDSALYFCASSVGRGTAYEQYFGPGTRLTVT.

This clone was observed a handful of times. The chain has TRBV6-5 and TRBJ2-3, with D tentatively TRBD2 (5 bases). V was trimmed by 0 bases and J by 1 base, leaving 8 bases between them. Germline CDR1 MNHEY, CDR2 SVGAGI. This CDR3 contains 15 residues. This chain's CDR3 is CASSYSMEGTDTQYF. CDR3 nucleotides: TGTGCCAGCAGTTACTCGATGGAGGGCACAGATACGCAGTATTTT.